Listed here is a single TCR beta chain. Its antigen specificity is not known. No per-base quality is available; no much larger clone lies one base away. TCRbeta CDR3 regions were amplified from genomic DNA using the immunoSEQ Assay, a bias-controlled multiplex PCR. Regarding the original processing steps: Nucleated cell counts per sample were estimated from amplification of reference gene primers within the assay. Sequence reads were collapsed and filtered to measure the absolute abundance of every unique TCRbeta CDR3 rearrangement. For each sample, productive Simpson clonality was calculated as the square root of Simpson's diversity index over productive rearrangements. What TCRdb holds here is the immuneACCESS table cut down to in-frame rearrangements. Part of the clones is not present; checked against another copy, under half of the missing clones reflect an unresolved V gene, and the others are unexplained. The V and J calls and clone size come from that table; D and trimming were worked out from the DNA. Across this sample there are about 480,000 clones, with approximately 90% seen only once. The ten largest clonotypes hold less than 2% of the sample.

The data were obtained in a study of blood T cell repertoires in COVID-19 (dated by TCRdb to the early 2020s). With respect to the entire study: The collaborator samples originated in the United States, Italy and Spain and spanned the acute and convalescent phases of COVID-19. The material from the prospective study consisted of cDNA or gDNA derived from T cells, B-cell-depleted T cells, or PBMCs. Subjects who had been exposed to COVID-19, were actively infected with it, or had recovered from it provided the deeply sampled blood TCRbeta repertoires that made up the dataset. The repertoires were made available in a free public database intended to serve as a resource for research on the immune response to SARS-CoV-2. The samples were drawn from the first 160 participants of the ongoing ImmuneRACE study and from 950 to 1,500 subjects provided by 6 global collaborators. Sample metadata almost always included a de-identified subject ID, COVID-19 status, age in years and sex. HLA class I and class II types, where available, came from metadata supplied by the sample provider rather than from assay-based typing. The full study reports these points: The amount of clinical and demographic metadata varied by source and participant and was provided uncurated.

In the prospective study, participants were roughly 18 to 90 years old, resided in 24 geographic areas of the United States, and were enrolled through a virtual design. In the prospective study, participants were assigned to cohorts based on the clinical history participants reported in a screening survey and a study questionnaire. Recovered participants in ImmuneRACE Cohort 3 were defined as having two consecutive negative NP/OP PCR tests, clearance from a healthcare professional, or resolution of symptoms. Each participant in the prospective study had whole blood, serum and a nasopharyngeal or oropharyngeal swab collected by mobile phlebotomists. Prospective study participants could optionally give additional blood draws and questionnaires over an approximately two-month period. Before DNA extraction, blood samples from the prospective study were shipped at room temperature or frozen. Sequencing was carried out using PBMCs or T cells enriched from blood (not recorded which). The receptor's source is a woman between 40 and 55 years old who had recovered from COVID-19.

The CDR3 is CASDNVFGLADDGYEQYF. The nucleotides read TGTGCCAGCGACAACGTCTTTGGACTAGCGGACGATGGGTACGAGCAGTACTTC. The V and J segments used are TRBV21-1 and TRBJ2-7; the table's D call, TRBD2, was not checked against the DNA. TRBV21-1 represents a pseudogene. The CDR3 has 18 amino acids, counting the end cysteine and phenylalanine. This entry keeps only the CDR3 DNA: 54 bases, framed from base 1.